The 3 T cell receptor beta chains in this list originate from one sample, sequenced in a study of blood T cell repertoires in COVID-19 (TCRdb year 2020). The library came from the immunoSEQ multiplex PCR assay. TCRdb holds this immuneACCESS table with in-frame rearrangements only. Some clones are missing; in checked studies, unresolved V genes explain under half, and the rest has no known cause. The table for this sample lists 140,000 or so clones; over 80% of them were counted only once. The top ten hold about 10% of the sample. What was sequenced was peripheral blood. These receptors were taken from an elderly woman with acute or convalescent COVID-19.

This chain joins TRBV19 and TRBJ1-1, with D possibly being TRBD1 (5 bases). Germline CDR1 reads LNHDA; CDR2 reads SQIVND (reference sequence). Trimming took 6 bases from V and 1 from J, leaving 12 bases between them. The CDR3 is 14 amino acids. The chain's CDR3 is CASSFHRQNTEAFF. CDR3 nucleotides: TGTGCCAGTAGCTTCCACAGGCAGAACACTGAAGCTTTCTTT.

The chain is built from TRBV5-4 and TRBJ2-3; 9 nucleotides line up with TRBD1. J gave up 3 bases and V 3 bases, and 5 bases lay outside the gene matches. In germline, CDR1 is SGHNT, CDR2 YYREEE (reference sequence). This CDR3 region has 15 residues. The CDR3 DNA sequence: TGTGCCAGCAGCTACCAGACAGGGGGGACAGATACGCAGTATTTT. The encoded protein is CASSYQTGGTDTQYF. The full variable domain, with the rest looked up from reference TRBV5-4 and TRBJ2-3, is ETGVTQSPTHLIKTRGQQVTLRCSSQSGHNTVSWYQQALGQGPQFIFQYYREEENGRGNFPPRFSGLQFPNYSSELNVNALELDDSALYLCASSYQTGGTDTQYFGPGTRLTVL.

The rearrangement uses TRBV6-5 and TRBJ2-7; TRBD1 matches 9 bases. The CDR3 sequence is 15 residues long. Looked up from germline, CDR1 is MNHEY and CDR2 is SVGAGI. V lost 0 bases to trimming and J lost 2 bases; unmatched junction nucleotides: 2. DNA of the CDR3: TGTGCCAGCAGTTACTCTGGGACAGGGACCTACGAGCAGTACTTC. This encodes CASSYSGTGTYEQYF.